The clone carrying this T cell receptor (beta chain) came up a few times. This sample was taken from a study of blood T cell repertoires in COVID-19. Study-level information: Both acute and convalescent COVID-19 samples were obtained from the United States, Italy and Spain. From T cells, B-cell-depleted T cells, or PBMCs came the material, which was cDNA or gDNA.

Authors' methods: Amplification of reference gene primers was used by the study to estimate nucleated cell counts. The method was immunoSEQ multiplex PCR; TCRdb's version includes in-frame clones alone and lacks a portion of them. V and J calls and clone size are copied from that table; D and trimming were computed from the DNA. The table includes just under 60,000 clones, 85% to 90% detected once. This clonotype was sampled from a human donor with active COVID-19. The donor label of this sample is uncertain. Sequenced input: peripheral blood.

Here the CDR3 reads CASKGQGAKQPQHF. CDR3 in DNA: TGTGCCAGCAAAGGACAGGGGGCGAAGCAGCCCCAGCATTTT. The chain uses TRBV2 and TRBJ1-5; 11 bases line up with TRBD1. Germline lookup yields CDR1 SNHLY and CDR2 FYNNEI. This CDR3 region has 14 residues. V lost 7 bases, J lost 7 bases, and 6 bases stayed unmatched.